The clone carrying this T cell receptor beta chain showed up many times. The antigen remains unidentified. The read comes to an end 3 residues before the CDR3 does, leaving the germline J gene to fill in the end. The CDR3 contains 15 residues. J gave up 1 base and V 7 bases, and 6 bases lay outside the gene matches. Germline V lookup: CDR1 MNHEY, CDR2 SVGEGT. Libraries were prepared by immunoSEQ multiplex PCR; TCRdb keeps only in-frame clonotypes and omits some of them. The sample was found to contain some 30,000 clones, and every one recurs. The sample belongs to a study of T cell clonality in common variable immunodeficiency. Findings of the study overall: In common variable immunodeficiency, TCR beta chains reportedly carried fewer deletions and N-nucleotide insertions. Links between repertoire features and CVID complications were heterogeneity-limited.

Diagnosis required reduced IgG, IgA and/or IgM with specific antibody deficiency. Replacement immunoglobulin had been given to every CVID subject for at least one year. Blood samples were heparinized, about 4.5 to 9 ml per donor. The chain carries TRBV6-2 or TRBV6-3 and TRBJ2-5; 10 positions match TRBD2. Sequencing was carried out using peripheral blood mononuclear cells. This TCR came from a human donor with common variable immunodeficiency. The CDR3 loop is CASTYLAGAQETQYF. Partial CDR3 DNA: TGTGCCAGCACCTATCTAGCGGGGGCCCAAGAGACC.